This T cell receptor beta chain was obtained from a study of blood T cell repertoires in COVID-19 (TCRdb year 2020). As for the study more broadly: Samples covering the acute and convalescent phases of COVID-19 were provided by collaborators in the United States, Italy and Spain. The prospective study material was composed of cDNA or gDNA derived from T cells, B-cell-depleted T cells, or PBMCs. Deeply sampled blood TCRbeta repertoires from subjects exposed to, actively infected with, or recovered from COVID-19 were included in the dataset. The repertoires were made available in a free public database intended to serve as a resource for research on the immune response to SARS-CoV-2. Samples came from the ongoing ImmuneRACE study (first 160 participants) plus 1,254 subjects from 6 global collaborators. Sample metadata almost always included a de-identified subject ID, COVID-19 status, age in years and sex. Where available, HLA class I and class II types were obtained from metadata supplied by the sample provider rather than from assay-based typing.

Note on this clone: There is no known antigen for this receptor. No much larger clone is present one base from it, and per-base qualities are unavailable.

CDR1 and CDR2, looked up from the germline V gene, are SGDLS and YYNGEE. The V end gives up 3 bases and the J end 7 bases, leaving 1 base in the junction not matched to a gene. From the cysteine up to the phenylalanine, the CDR3 has a length of 13 residues. This entry keeps only the CDR3 DNA: 39 bases, framed from base 1. Each collaborating institution followed its own protocols to collect whole blood in K2EDTA tubes. For TCRbeta analysis, collaborators shipped samples as frozen whole blood, isolated PBMCs, or DNA extracted from either of those sample types. Beyond this particular receptor, the publication reports: How much clinical and demographic metadata was included differed by source and by participant, and the metadata was provided uncurated.

The immunoSEQ Assay, a bias-controlled multiplex PCR, was used to amplify TCRbeta CDR3 regions from genomic DNA. The authors' analysis ran thus. The number of nucleated cells in each sample was estimated from the amplification of reference gene primers within the assay. To quantify the absolute abundance of each unique TCRbeta CDR3 rearrangement, sequence reads were collapsed and filtered. For each sample, productive Simpson clonality was calculated as the square root of Simpson's diversity index over productive rearrangements. The immuneACCESS repertoire file appears here via TCRdb, limited to in-frame rearrangements. These files lack a portion of the clones; in checked studies, under half of the deficit traces to unresolved V genes, and the cause of the others is not known. Clone size and the V and J calls come from that table; the DNA yielded D and trimming. This sample holds 200,000 to 300,000 clones; around 83% were observed only once. The ten largest make up approximately 13% of the sample.

This receptor chain uses TRBV9 and TRBJ1-6; 7 junctional bases match TRBD1. Sequenced material: peripheral blood. The source of this sequence is a woman aged 55-69 years with active or convalescent COVID-19. In nucleotides, the sequence is TGTGCCAGCAGCGGGGACAGAAATTCACCCCTCCACTTT. Translated, this is CASSGDRNSPLHF.